Below, one TCR beta chain is given with its context. The antigen is not known. At one boundary the junction diverges from the germline segment, which might be a read error. Axillary draining lymph nodes of breast cancer patients supplied the node samples. TCRdb independently ran MiXCR on the multiplex PCR reads; one entry per CDR3 protein. Altogether 150,000 to 200,000 distinct CDR3 sequences are present, approximately 30% being singletons, with the ten largest covering about 3.9%. This record belongs to a study of breast tumors, draining lymph nodes, adjacent tissues. General study points: Luminal-like breast cancer showed significantly greater tumor-nontumor repertoire similarity than basal-like breast cancer did. Data fit most tumor T cells coming from lymph node, expanding in tumor.

Germline CDR1 SGHTA, CDR2 FQGNSA. The CDR3 length is 19 residues. V is TRBV7-2 and J is TRBJ1-2, with D unclear. The sequenced sample consisted of axillary lymph node tissue. This clonotype was sampled from a female donor with breast cancer. Some clones in this sample may be carry-over from other donors' samples. Here the CDR3 DNA reads TGTGCCAGCAGCACCCGAGGACCGGCTCGGCAACCTCAGAACTATGGCTACGCCTTC. Amino acids: CASSTRGPARQPQNYGYAF. The whole variable domain, remainder taken from reference TRBV7-2 and TRBJ1-2, is GAGVSQSPSNKVTEKGKDVELRCDPISGHTALYWYRQSLGQGLEFLIYFQGNSAPDKSGLPSDRFSAERTGGSVSTLTIQRTQQEDSAVYLCASSTRGPARQPQNYGYAFGSGTRLTVV.